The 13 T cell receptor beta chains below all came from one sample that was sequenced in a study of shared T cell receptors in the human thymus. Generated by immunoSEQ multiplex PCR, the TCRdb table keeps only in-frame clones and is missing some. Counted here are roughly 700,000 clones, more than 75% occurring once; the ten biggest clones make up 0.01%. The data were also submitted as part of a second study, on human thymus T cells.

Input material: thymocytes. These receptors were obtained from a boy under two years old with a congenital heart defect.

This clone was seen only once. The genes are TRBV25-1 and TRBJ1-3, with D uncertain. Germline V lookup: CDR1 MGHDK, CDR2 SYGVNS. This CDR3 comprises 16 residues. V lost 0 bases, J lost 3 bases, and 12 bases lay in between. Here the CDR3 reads CASSEYKIGGGNTIYF. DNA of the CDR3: TGTGCCAGCAGTGAATATAAGATAGGAGGTGGAAACACCATATATTTT.

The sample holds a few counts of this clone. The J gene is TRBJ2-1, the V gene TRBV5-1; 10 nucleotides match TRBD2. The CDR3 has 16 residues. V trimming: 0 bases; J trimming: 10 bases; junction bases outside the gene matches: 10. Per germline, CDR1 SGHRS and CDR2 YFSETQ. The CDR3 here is CASSLALSSGSFEQFF. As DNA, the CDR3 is TGCGCCAGCAGCTTGGCCCTTTCTAGCGGGAGCTTCGAGCAGTTCTTC.

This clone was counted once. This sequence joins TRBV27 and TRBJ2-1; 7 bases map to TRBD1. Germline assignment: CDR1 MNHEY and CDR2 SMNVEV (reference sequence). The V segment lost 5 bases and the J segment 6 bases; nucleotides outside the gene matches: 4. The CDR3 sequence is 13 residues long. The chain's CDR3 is CASSRQGSNEQFF. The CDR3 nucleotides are TGTGCCAGCAGTCGACAGGGTAGCAATGAGCAGTTCTTC.

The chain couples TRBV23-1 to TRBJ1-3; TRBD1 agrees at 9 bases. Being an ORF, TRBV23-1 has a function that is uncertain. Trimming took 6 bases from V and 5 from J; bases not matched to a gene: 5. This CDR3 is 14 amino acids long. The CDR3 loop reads CASSPGQGRNTIYF. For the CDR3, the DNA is TGCGCCAGCAGCCCGGGACAGGGCAGAAACACCATATATTTT.

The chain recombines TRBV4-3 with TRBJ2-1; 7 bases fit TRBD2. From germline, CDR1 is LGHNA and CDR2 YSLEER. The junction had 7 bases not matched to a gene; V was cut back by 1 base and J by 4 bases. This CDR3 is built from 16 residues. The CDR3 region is CASSQVAGASYNEQFF. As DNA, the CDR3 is TGCGCCAGCAGCCAAGTCGCGGGAGCAAGTTACAATGAGCAGTTCTTC.

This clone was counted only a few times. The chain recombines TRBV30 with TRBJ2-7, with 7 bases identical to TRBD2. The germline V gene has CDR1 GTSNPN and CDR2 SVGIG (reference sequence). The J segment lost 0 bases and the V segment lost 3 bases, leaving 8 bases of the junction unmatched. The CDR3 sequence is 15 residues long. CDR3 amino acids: CAWSMAGRSSYEQYF. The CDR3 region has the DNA TGTGCCTGGAGCATGGCCGGGAGGAGCTCCTACGAGCAGTACTTC. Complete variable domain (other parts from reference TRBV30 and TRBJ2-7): SQTIHQWPATLVQPVGSPLSLECTVEGTSNPNLYWYRQAAGRGLQLLFYSVGIGQISSEVPQNLSASRPQDRQFILSSKKLLLSDSGFYLCAWSMAGRSSYEQYFGPGTRLTVT.

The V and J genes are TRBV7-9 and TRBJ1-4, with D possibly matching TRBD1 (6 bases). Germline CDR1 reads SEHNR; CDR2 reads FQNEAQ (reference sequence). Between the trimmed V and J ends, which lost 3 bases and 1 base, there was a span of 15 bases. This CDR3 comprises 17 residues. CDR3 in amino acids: CASSLVNRARTNEKLFF. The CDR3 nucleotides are TGTGCCAGCAGCTTGGTTAACAGGGCTCGAACTAATGAAAAACTGTTTTTT.

The CDR3 loop is CASRPGQGSYEQYF. The CDR3 coding sequence is TGTGCCAGCAGACCGGGACAGGGATCCTACGAGCAGTACTTC. The genes are TRBV27 and TRBJ2-7, with 9 bases aligning to TRBD1. This CDR3 spans 14 amino acids. The V and J ends lost 6 bases and 1 base, in that order; junction bases with no gene match: 4. Germline CDR1 is MNHEY and CDR2 is SMNVEV (reference sequence).

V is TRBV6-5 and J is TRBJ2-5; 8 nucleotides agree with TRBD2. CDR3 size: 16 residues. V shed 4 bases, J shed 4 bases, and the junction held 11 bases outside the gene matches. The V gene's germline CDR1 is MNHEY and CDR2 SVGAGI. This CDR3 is CASSSRRAGGRETQYF. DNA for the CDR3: TGTGCCAGCAGTTCCCGTAGGGCGGGAGGTCGAGAGACCCAGTACTTC.

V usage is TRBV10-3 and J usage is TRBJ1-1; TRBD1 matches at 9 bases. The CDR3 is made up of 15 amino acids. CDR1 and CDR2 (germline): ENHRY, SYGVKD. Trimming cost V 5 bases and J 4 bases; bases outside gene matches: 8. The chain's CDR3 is CAISRTGAGATEAFF. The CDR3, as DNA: TGTGCCATCAGTCGGACAGGGGCGGGGGCCACTGAAGCTTTCTTT.

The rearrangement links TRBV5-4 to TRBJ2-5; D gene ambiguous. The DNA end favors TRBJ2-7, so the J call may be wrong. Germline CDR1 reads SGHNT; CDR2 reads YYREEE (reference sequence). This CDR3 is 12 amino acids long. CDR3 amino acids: CASSPTSYEQYF. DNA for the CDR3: TGTGCCAGCAGCCCCACCTCCTACGAGCAGTACTTC.

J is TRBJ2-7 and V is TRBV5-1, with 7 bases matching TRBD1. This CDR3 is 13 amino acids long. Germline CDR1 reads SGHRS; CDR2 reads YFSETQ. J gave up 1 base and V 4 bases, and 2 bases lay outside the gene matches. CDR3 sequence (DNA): TGCGCCAGCAGCGTGACAGGGTCCTACGAGCAGTACTTC. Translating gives CASSVTGSYEQYF.

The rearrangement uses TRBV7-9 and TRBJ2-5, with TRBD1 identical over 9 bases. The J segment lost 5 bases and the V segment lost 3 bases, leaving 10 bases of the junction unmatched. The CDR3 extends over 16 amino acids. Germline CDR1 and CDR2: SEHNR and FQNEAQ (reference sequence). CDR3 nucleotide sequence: TGTGCCAGCAGCTTTAGCCGGGACAGGGAGTCGGAGACCCAGTACTTC. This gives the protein CASSFSRDRESETQYF.